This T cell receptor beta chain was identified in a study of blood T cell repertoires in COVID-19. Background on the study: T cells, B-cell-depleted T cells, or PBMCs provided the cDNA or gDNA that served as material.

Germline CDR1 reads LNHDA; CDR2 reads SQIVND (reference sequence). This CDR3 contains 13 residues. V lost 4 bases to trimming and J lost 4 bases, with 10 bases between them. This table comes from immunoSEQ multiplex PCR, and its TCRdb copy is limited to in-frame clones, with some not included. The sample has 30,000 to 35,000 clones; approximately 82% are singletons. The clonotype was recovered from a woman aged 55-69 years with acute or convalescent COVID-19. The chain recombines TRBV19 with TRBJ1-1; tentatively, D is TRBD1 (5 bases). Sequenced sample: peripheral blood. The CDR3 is CASSRTGGTEAFF. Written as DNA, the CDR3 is TGTGCCAGTAGTAGGACGGGGGGCACTGAAGCTTTCTTT.